The rows below give T cell receptor beta chains drawn from one sample of a study of T cell responses to AZD1222 COVID-19 vaccine. Clones were sequenced by immunoSEQ multiplex PCR, and TCRdb holds only the in-frame ones, with some missing. The data hold 100,000 or so clones, with 92% observed a single time. The specimen was peripheral blood, collected 28 days after the second AZD1222 dose. Source of these receptors: an adult who received the AZD1222 COVID-19 vaccine. CDR3s include the opening cysteine and the closing phenylalanine or tryptophan. Each record gives: V gene, clone size, CDR3 length, J gene, D gene, CDR3 protein, CDR3 DNA. The D gene is left open where the match is weak. For some rows the clone size is stated as once, few or many, or as a class when expanded; others skip it.

>TRBV6-1|-|16|TRBJ2-1|-
CASSEGDSHAYDEQFF
TGTGCCAGCAGTGAGGGGGACTCCCACGCCTACGATGAGCAGTTCTTC
>TRBV2|-|16|TRBJ2-7|-
CASSEGWSGRSYEQYF
TGTGCCAGCAGTGAGGGTTGGAGCGGACGCTCCTACGAGCAGTACTTC
>TRBV6-2/TRBV6-3|-|15|TRBJ2-1|TRBD2
CASSILANRYNEQFF
TGTGCCAGCAGCATACTAGCGAACCGCTACAATGAGCAGTTCTTC
>TRBV27|-|14|TRBJ1-6|-
CASRNGQLNSPLHF
TGTGCCAGCAGAAATGGACAGCTTAATTCACCCCTCCACTTT
>TRBV28|-|16|TRBJ1-4|TRBD1
CASSPPRDRVREKLFF
TGTGCCAGCAGTCCACCCCGTGACAGGGTTAGGGAAAAACTGTTTTTT
>TRBV27|-|13|TRBJ1-2|TRBD1
CASSLSTGEGYTF
TGTGCCAGCAGTTTATCAACAGGGGAGGGCTACACCTTC
>TRBV28|-|15|TRBJ1-4|-
CASSFLARVAEKLFF
TGTGCCAGCAGTTTTCTGGCAAGGGTGGCTGAAAAACTGTTTTTT
>TRBV5-5|-|14|TRBJ1-5|-
CASSSGAGERPQHF
TGTGCCAGCAGCAGCGGGGCGGGCGAGCGGCCCCAGCATTTT
>TRBV6-1|-|18|TRBJ1-3|TRBD1
CASSGPGTGHFSGNTIYF
TGTGCCAGCAGTGGCCCCGGGACAGGCCATTTCTCTGGAAACACCATATATTTT
>TRBV9|-|13|TRBJ2-5|-
CASSARDQETQYF
TGTGCCAGCAGCGCACGGGACCAAGAGACCCAGTACTTC
>TRBV4-1|-|15|TRBJ2-7|TRBD1
CASSQGDRLSYEQYF
TGCGCCAGCAGCCAAGGGGACAGGCTTTCCTACGAGCAGTACTTC
>TRBV19|-|14|TRBJ1-2|-
CASSRQTTNYGYTF
TGTGCCAGTAGTAGACAGACTACTAACTATGGCTACACCTTC
>TRBV14|medium-sized|15|TRBJ1-1|-
CASSQVGAFHTEAFF
TGTGCCAGCAGCCAAGTGGGGGCGTTTCACACTGAAGCTTTCTTT
>TRBV3-1/TRBV3-2|-|13|TRBJ1-2|-
CASSQDHVLGYTF
TGTGCCAGCAGCCAAGATCACGTACTTGGCTACACCTTC
>TRBV9|-|16|TRBJ2-5|-
CASSVGTGISQETQYF
TGTGCCAGCAGCGTAGGTACCGGTATAAGCCAAGAGACCCAGTACTTC
>TRBV9|-|16|TRBJ1-2|TRBD1
CASSVVPGGADYGYTF
TGTGCCAGCAGCGTAGTTCCAGGGGGCGCCGACTATGGCTACACCTTC
>TRBV11-3|few|13|TRBJ1-1|-
CASSLDPNTEAFF
TGTGCCAGCAGCTTGGACCCGAACACTGAAGCTTTCTTT
>TRBV7-3|-|16|TRBJ2-3|TRBD2
CASSSHSGGRTDTQYF
TGTGCCAGCAGCTCTCATAGCGGGGGCCGCACAGATACGCAGTATTTT
>TRBV4-3|-|16|TRBJ2-1|TRBD2
CASSQDLAGGHYEQFF
TGCGCCAGCAGCCAAGATTTAGCGGGGGGGCATTATGAGCAGTTCTTC
>TRBV7-8|-|17|TRBJ1-5|-
CASSPQAGDFSNQPQHF
TGTGCCAGCAGCCCCCAGGCAGGGGACTTTAGCAATCAGCCCCAGCATTTT
>TRBV4-3|-|17|TRBJ1-4|-
CASSQGALGGRNEKLFF
TGCGCCAGCAGCCAAGGGGCTCTCGGGGGGAGGAATGAAAAACTGTTTTTT
>TRBV28|-|16|TRBJ2-2|TRBD1
CASSARDRGPSGELFF
TGTGCCAGCAGTGCCAGGGACAGGGGGCCTTCCGGGGAGCTGTTTTTT
>TRBV7-9|-|17|TRBJ2-1|TRBD2
CASSPRGGTSGYNEQFF
TGTGCCAGCAGTCCCCGGGGGGGGACTAGCGGCTACAATGAGCAGTTCTTC
>TRBV15|-|13|TRBJ2-7|TRBD1
CATSKRTGHEQYF
TGTGCCACCAGCAAACGGACAGGGCACGAGCAGTACTTC
>TRBV19|-|13|TRBJ1-5|-
CASSSRGNQPQHF
TGTGCCAGTAGTAGCAGGGGAAATCAGCCCCAGCATTTT
>TRBV27|few|16|TRBJ2-1|-
CASSPGQSKSYNEQFF
TGTGCCAGCAGCCCTGGACAGAGCAAATCCTACAATGAGCAGTTCTTC
>TRBV18|-|13|TRBJ2-5|-
CASSPRSQETQYF
TGTGCCAGCTCACCCAGGTCGCAGGAGACCCAGTACTTC
>TRBV5-1|-|14|TRBJ2-1|-
CASSLVTLGGEQFF
TGCGCCAGCAGCTTGGTCACACTAGGAGGTGAGCAGTTCTTC
>TRBV5-1|-|15|TRBJ1-5|TRBD1
CASSLTGGSGQPQHF
TGCGCCAGCAGCTTGACAGGGGGATCAGGTCAGCCCCAGCATTTT
>TRBV4-2|-|15|TRBJ2-3|-
CASSQDPDSTDTQYF
TGTGCCAGCAGCCAAGACCCGGATTCCACAGATACGCAGTATTTT
>TRBV10-3|-|13|TRBJ2-3|-
CAISVPSSYTQYF
TGTGCCATCAGTGTCCCTAGTAGTTATACGCAGTATTTT
>TRBV6-5|-|15|TRBJ2-5|-
CASRRGGQPQETQYF
TGTGCCAGCAGGCGGGGAGGACAGCCCCAAGAGACCCAGTACTTC
>TRBV6-2/TRBV6-3|-|13|TRBJ1-6|-
CASSHGGVSPLHF
TGTGCCAGCAGCCACGGAGGGGTTTCACCCCTCCACTTT
>TRBV19|-|16|TRBJ1-5|TRBD1
CASSIGGTGGAQPQHF
TGTGCCAGTAGTATAGGGGGGACAGGCGGGGCTCAGCCCCAGCATTTT
>TRBV9|-|16|TRBJ2-3|TRBD2
CASSVAGGGATDTQYF
TGTGCCAGCAGCGTAGCCGGCGGGGGGGCTACAGATACGCAGTATTTT
>TRBV28|once|15|TRBJ2-5|TRBD1
CASRPDRAAVVTQYF
TGTGCCAGCAGGCCTGACAGGGCCGCTGTGGTGACCCAGTACTTC
>TRBV28|-|15|TRBJ1-2|TRBD1
CASSYGQGLEYGYTF
TGTGCCAGCAGTTACGGACAGGGCTTAGAGTATGGCTACACCTTC
>TRBV28|-|12|TRBJ1-2|TRBD1
CASNTGVYGYTF
TGTGCCAGCAATACAGGGGTCTATGGCTACACCTTC
>TRBV30|-|13|TRBJ1-4|-
CAWSPSSLEKLFF
TGTGCCTGGAGTCCGAGTTCCTTGGAGAAACTGTTTTTT
>TRBV2|-|13|TRBJ1-2|-
CASRDSRKDGYTF
TGTGCCAGCAGAGACAGTCGAAAGGACGGCTACACCTTC
>TRBV16|-|14|TRBJ1-1|-
CASSQQKGGTWAFF
TGTGCCAGCAGCCAACAAAAAGGGGGGACATGGGCTTTCTTT
>TRBV6-1|-|14|TRBJ2-7|-
CASSEAGRLGEQYF
TGTGCCAGCAGTGAAGCAGGTCGGCTGGGTGAGCAGTACTTC
>TRBV24-1|once|15|TRBJ2-1|-
CATSDLAQGGTEQFF
TGTGCCACCAGTGATCTTGCCCAGGGGGGGACTGAGCAGTTCTTC
>TRBV12-3/TRBV12-4|-|13|TRBJ2-7|TRBD1
CASSDRGVNEQYF
TGTGCCAGCAGTGACAGGGGAGTCAACGAGCAGTACTTC
>TRBV27|once|15|TRBJ2-1|TRBD1
CASSSPGTGGNEQFF
TGTGCCAGCAGTTCCCCCGGGACAGGGGGCAATGAGCAGTTCTTC
>TRBV3-1/TRBV3-2|-|18|TRBJ2-4|TRBD1
CASSQEPGQGASKNIQYF
TGTGCCAGCAGCCAAGAGCCGGGACAGGGGGCATCCAAAAACATTCAGTACTTC
>TRBV11-3|-|13|TRBJ1-1|-
CASSLGRNTEAFF
TGTGCCAGCAGCTTAGGCAGGAACACTGAAGCTTTCTTT
>TRBV5-4|-|14|TRBJ1-6|-
CASSLDGGITPLHF
TGTGCCAGCAGCCTGGACGGGGGTATTACCCCCCTCCACTTT
>TRBV6-1|few|11|TRBJ1-5|-
CASSEFQPQHF
TGTGCCAGCAGTGAATTCCAGCCCCAGCATTTT
>TRBV19|-|16|TRBJ2-5|-
CASSIGARVPQETQYF
TGTGCCAGTAGTATAGGTGCCAGGGTCCCCCAAGAGACCCAGTACTTC
>TRBV4-1|-|16|TRBJ2-6|-
CASSLQGPSGANVLTF
TGCGCCAGCAGCCTTCAGGGGCCCTCTGGGGCCAACGTCCTGACTTTC